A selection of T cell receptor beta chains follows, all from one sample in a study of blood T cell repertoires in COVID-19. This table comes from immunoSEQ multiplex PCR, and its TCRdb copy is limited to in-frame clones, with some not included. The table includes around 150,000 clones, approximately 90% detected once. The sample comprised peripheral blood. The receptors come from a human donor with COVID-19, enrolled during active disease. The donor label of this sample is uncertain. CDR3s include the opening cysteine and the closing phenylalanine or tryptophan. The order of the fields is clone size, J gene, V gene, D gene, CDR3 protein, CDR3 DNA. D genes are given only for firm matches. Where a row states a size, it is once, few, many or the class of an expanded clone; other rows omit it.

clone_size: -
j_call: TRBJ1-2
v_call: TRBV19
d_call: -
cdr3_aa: CASTTQGNYGYTF
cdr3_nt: TGTGCCAGTACTACACAGGGAAACTATGGCTACACCTTC

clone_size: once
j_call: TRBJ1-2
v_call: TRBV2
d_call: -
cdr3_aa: CASTSEEGNYGYTF
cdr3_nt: TGTGCCAGCACCTCGGAGGAAGGGAACTATGGCTACACCTTC

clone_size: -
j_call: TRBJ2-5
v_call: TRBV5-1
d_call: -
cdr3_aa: CASSDQEGLQETQYF
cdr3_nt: TGCGCCAGCAGCGATCAGGAGGGCCTCCAAGAGACCCAGTACTTC

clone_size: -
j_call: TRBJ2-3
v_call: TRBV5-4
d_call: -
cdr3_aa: CASSYPGVADTQYF
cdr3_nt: TGTGCCAGCAGCTACCCTGGAGTAGCCGATACGCAGTATTTT

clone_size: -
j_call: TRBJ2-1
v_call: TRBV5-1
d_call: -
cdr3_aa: CASSLDANEQFF
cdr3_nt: TGCGCCAGCAGCTTGGACGCGAATGAGCAGTTCTTC

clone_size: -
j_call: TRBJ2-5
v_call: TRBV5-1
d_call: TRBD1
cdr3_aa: CASSLDWGQGGETQYF
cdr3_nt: TGCGCCAGCAGCTTGGACTGGGGACAGGGCGGAGAGACCCAGTACTTC

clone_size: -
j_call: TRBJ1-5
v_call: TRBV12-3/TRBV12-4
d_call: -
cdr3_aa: CASSRGGSQPQHF
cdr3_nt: TGTGCCAGCAGTCGGGGGGGGAGTCAGCCCCAGCATTTT

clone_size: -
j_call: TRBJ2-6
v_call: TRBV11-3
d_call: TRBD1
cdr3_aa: CASSGSGQEFSGANVLTF
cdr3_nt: TGTGCCAGCAGCGGAAGTGGACAGGAGTTCTCTGGGGCCAACGTCCTGACTTTC

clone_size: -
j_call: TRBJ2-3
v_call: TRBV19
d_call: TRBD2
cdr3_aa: CASSMSSGGSVVKDTQYF
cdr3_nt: TGTGCCAGTAGTATGTCCAGCGGGGGGTCCGTTGTTAAAGATACGCAGTATTTT

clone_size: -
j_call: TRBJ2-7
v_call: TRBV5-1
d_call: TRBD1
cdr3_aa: CASSSGTGGVEQYF
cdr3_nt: TGCGCCAGCAGCTCCGGGACAGGGGGCGTCGAGCAGTACTTC

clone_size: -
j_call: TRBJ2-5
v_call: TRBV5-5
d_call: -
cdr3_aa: CASSHSTVGTQYF
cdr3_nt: TGTGCCAGCAGCCATTCGACAGTTGGGACCCAGTACTTC